The 28 T cell receptor beta chains below all came from one sample that was sequenced in a study of blood T cell repertoires in COVID-19. The table came from immunoSEQ multiplex PCR; TCRdb's copy has only in-frame clones and leaves some out. The sample lists hundreds of thousands of clones, around nine tenths seen once, with 10% in the top ten. What was sequenced was PBMCs or T cells enriched from blood (not recorded which). The source is a woman between 50 and 59 years old who had recovered from COVID-19.

The rearrangement joins TRBV25-1 to TRBJ2-2; perhaps TRBD1 as D (6 bases). The germline V gene has CDR1 MGHDK and CDR2 SYGVNS. The V end was cut by 3 bases, the J end by 0 bases, with 11 bases between. This CDR3 comprises 16 residues. CDR3 sequence: CASSELGTTNTGELFF. The DNA of the CDR3 is TGTGCCAGCAGTGAGTTGGGGACAACGAACACCGGGGAGCTGTTTTTT.

The chain is built from TRBV9 and TRBJ2-1, with TRBD1 matching over 8 bases. The junction had 3 bases not matched to a gene; V was cut back by 4 bases and J by 0 bases. CDR3 size: 15 residues. CDR1 and CDR2 from the germline V gene are SGDLS and YYNGEE. DNA of the CDR3: TGTGCCAGCAGCTTAACAGGGGGCTCCTACAATGAGCAGTTCTTC. It translates to CASSLTGGSYNEQFF.

The V gene is TRBV7-8, the J gene TRBJ2-1, with 13 bases identical to TRBD2. Germline V gene sequence: CDR1 SGHVS, CDR2 FQNEAQ. Trimming took 5 bases from V and 12 from J; bases not matched to a gene: 7. The CDR3 is 14 residues long. The CDR3 DNA follows: TGTGCCAGCAGCCCCCTGACTAGCGGGGGGCCGCAGTTCTTC. Protein product: CASSPLTSGGPQFF.

The CDR3 nucleotides are TGTGCCATCAGTGAGCCTGTTATCCGGGACAGGGAGTATAATGGCTACACCTTC. The encoded protein is CAISEPVIRDREYNGYTF. The chain uses TRBV10-3 and TRBJ1-2; 9 bases agree with TRBD1. Per germline, CDR1 ENHRY and CDR2 SYGVKD. The CDR3 contains 18 residues. V lost 2 bases to trimming and J lost 6 bases; unmatched junction nucleotides: 16.

This clone was observed once. The V call is TRBV20-1, the J call TRBJ1-2; D remains unclear. The CDR3 spans 11 residues. With 2 bases removed from V and 1 base from J, the gap between germline ends came to 2 bases. CDR1 and CDR2 (germline): DFQATT, SNEGSKA (reference sequence). CDR3 coding DNA: TGCAGTGCTAGACATAACTATGGCTACACCTTC. As protein: CSARHNYGYTF.

The chain links TRBV10-1 to TRBJ1-6; 7 nucleotides match TRBD1. There are 18 residues in the CDR3. CDR1 and CDR2 (germline): WNHNN, SYGVQD (reference sequence). V lost 6 bases to trimming and J lost 3 bases; unmatched junction nucleotides: 14. The CDR3 nucleotides are TGCGCCAGCAGGAGAGAGGGACAGCGAAAGCTCTATAATTCACCCCTCCACTTT. Its protein is CASRREGQRKLYNSPLHF.

The chain employs TRBV7-9 and TRBJ1-6; 9 positions match TRBD1. The junction had 5 bases not matched to a gene; V was cut back by 5 bases and J by 6 bases. The CDR3 extends over 15 amino acids. Looked up from germline, CDR1 is SEHNR and CDR2 is FQNEAQ (reference sequence). The CDR3 region has the DNA TGTGCCAGCAGCCTGTTGGGACAGGGTAATTCACCCCTCCACTTT. This translates into CASSLLGQGNSPLHF. Supplemented by reference TRBV7-9 and TRBJ1-6, the full variable domain reads DTGVSQNPRHKITKRGQNVTFRCDPISEHNRLYWYRQTLGQGPEFLTYFQNEAQLEKSRLLSDRFSAERPKGSFSTLEIQRTEQGDSAMYLCASSLLGQGNSPLHFGNGTRLTVT.

V and J are TRBV5-1 and TRBJ1-1, with D hard to call. Trimming removed 0 bases from V and 4 bases from J, with 10 bases in between. The germline gives CDR1 SGHRS, CDR2 YFSETQ. This CDR3 is built from 14 residues. The CDR3 here is CASSLVSSGTEAFF. The CDR3 DNA sequence: TGCGCCAGCAGCTTGGTCAGTTCGGGCACTGAAGCTTTCTTT.

The chain is built from TRBV10-3 and TRBJ1-2; D is uncertain. The CDR3 is 13 residues long. V dropped 9 bases and J dropped 4 bases, with 15 bases sitting between them. CDR1 and CDR2 (germline): ENHRY, SYGVKD. The DNA for the CDR3 is TGTGCCATTAACACTCCGGAGGGCTATGGCTACACCTTC. It encodes CAINTPEGYGYTF.

The V gene is TRBV2, the J gene TRBJ2-5, with TRBD1 matching over 7 bases. Germline trimming cut 6 bases from V and 5 bases from J; bases unmatched to any gene: 9. The germline CDR1 and CDR2 sequences are SNHLY and FYNNEI. This CDR3 comprises 14 residues. The CDR3 nucleotides read TGTGCCAGCAGCGTACAGGGGCGCGGGGAGACCCAGTACTTC. Translation gives CASSVQGRGETQYF.

The chain is built from TRBV7-9 and TRBJ2-3, with 9 bases matching TRBD2. This CDR3 contains 16 residues. V was pared by 4 bases and J by 0 bases, with 5 bases of the junction left unmatched. Germline V gene lookup returns CDR1 SEHNR and CDR2 FQNEAQ (reference sequence). Here the CDR3 DNA reads TGTGCCAGCAGCTCTTACGCGGGGGGGAGCACAGATACGCAGTATTTT. It encodes CASSSYAGGSTDTQYF.

This clone came up once. The V gene is TRBV3-1 (or the pseudogene TRBV3-2), the J gene TRBJ1-5, with D uncertain. Germline CDR1 reads LGHDT; CDR2 reads YNNKEL (reference sequence). CDR3 length: 12 residues. Trimming stripped 3 bases from V and 3 bases from J, with 3 bases between. CDR3: CASSHNNQPQHF. The CDR3 DNA is TGTGCCAGCAGCCACAACAATCAGCCCCAGCATTTT.

The table lists this clone with a few counts. The chain joins TRBV6-4 to TRBJ1-3, with D possibly matching TRBD1 (6 bases). V shed 6 bases and J shed 8 bases, with 20 bases lying between them. There are 15 residues in the CDR3. CDR1 and CDR2 (germline): MRHNA, SNTAGT. The CDR3 is CASSIPGHLRDTIYF. The DNA of the CDR3 is TGTGCCAGCAGCATACCGGGACATCTCAGGGACACCATATATTTT.

This rearrangement joins TRBV15 to TRBJ2-1, with 7 positions matching TRBD1. This CDR3 spans 13 amino acids. Germline V CDR1 and CDR2: LNHNV, YYDKDF (reference sequence). V lost 0 bases, J lost 10 bases, and 3 bases stayed unmatched. The CDR3 DNA follows: TGTGCCACCAGCAGAGATAAGGGGGCAGAGCAGTTCTTC. This encodes CATSRDKGAEQFF.

The table lists this clone with a count of one. The J gene is TRBJ2-3, the V gene TRBV4-2; D call uncertain. Trimming stripped 0 bases from V and 0 bases from J, with 10 bases between. CDR1 LGHNA and CDR2 YNFKEQ come from the germline V gene. CDR3 size: 16 residues. CDR3 nucleotides: TGTGCCAGCAGCCAAGATGCCGGAGAGAGCACAGATACGCAGTATTTT. Translated, it gives CASSQDAGESTDTQYF.

A single count supports this clone. This sequence joins TRBV11-1 and TRBJ1-5; 8 bases fit TRBD1. V lost 5 bases and J lost 7; bases outside the gene matches: 4. Germline CDR1 SGHAT, CDR2 FQDESV (reference sequence). The CDR3 extends over 13 amino acids. CDR3 in amino acids: CASSRDRGQPQHF. As DNA, the CDR3 is TGTGCCAGCAGCCGTGACAGGGGACAGCCCCAGCATTTT. Together with reference TRBV11-1 and TRBJ1-5, the CDR3 gives the full variable domain: EAEVAQSPRYKITEKSQAVAFWCDPISGHATLYWYRQILGQGPELLVQFQDESVVDDSQLPKDRFSAERLKGVDSTLKIQPAELGDSAMYLCASSRDRGQPQHFGDGTRLSIL.

This clone has only a few counts. J is TRBJ2-7 and V is TRBV4-2, with 8 bases identical to TRBD1. Germline CDR1 reads LGHNA; CDR2 reads YNFKEQ. V shed 4 bases, J shed 2 bases, and the junction held 4 bases outside the gene matches. The CDR3 has 14 residues. For the CDR3, the DNA is TGTGCCAGCAGCCCCGGGACAGGAGCCTACGAGCAGTACTTC. Protein sequence: CASSPGTGAYEQYF.

The genes are TRBV5-6 and TRBJ1-2, with a possible D match to TRBD1 (5 bases). Per germline, CDR1 SGHDT and CDR2 YYEEEE. The V end was cut by 0 bases, the J end by 4 bases, with 10 bases between. The CDR3 loop spans 14 amino acids. The DNA of the CDR3 is TGTGCCAGCAGCTTGGGCGGGGACGCCTATGGCTACACCTTC. Translated: CASSLGGDAYGYTF.

The J gene is TRBJ2-3, the V gene TRBV4-1; D is unclear. Trimming cost V 6 bases and J 0 bases, with 16 bases left between them. CDR3 size: 16 residues. The germline gives CDR1 MGHRA, CDR2 YSYEKL. The CDR3 DNA is TGCGCCAGCAGACCCGAATTCGGCGGAAGCACAGATACGCAGTATTTT. Its protein product is CASRPEFGGSTDTQYF.

The CDR3 region is CASSLGPSGGGTDTQYF. The CDR3 coding sequence is TGTGCCAGCAGCTTGGGTCCTTCGGGGGGAGGCACAGATACGCAGTATTTT. The chain is built from TRBV5-6 and TRBJ2-3; 7 bases line up with TRBD2. The CDR3 sequence is 17 residues long. After removal of 0 bases from V and 1 base from J, the junction contained 8 bases not matched to a gene. In germline, CDR1 is SGHDT, CDR2 YYEEEE.

V and J are TRBV29-1 and TRBJ2-7; 10 bases map to TRBD1. Germline V CDR1 and CDR2: SQVTM, ANQGSEA. The CDR3 is made up of 12 amino acids. Trimming at V came to 7 bases and at J to 3 bases, leaving 3 bases not matched to a gene. CDR3 amino acids: CSGGQGRYEQYF. The CDR3 DNA reads TGCAGCGGGGGACAGGGGCGCTACGAGCAGTACTTC.

The chain employs TRBV6-5 and TRBJ1-4, with 7 bases matching TRBD1. The CDR3 has 15 residues. Germline V gives CDR1 MNHEY, CDR2 SVGAGI. Trimming at V came to 0 bases and at J to 8 bases, leaving 6 bases not matched to a gene. The chain's CDR3 is CASSYSQGGGEKLFF. The CDR3 DNA reads as TGTGCCAGCAGTTACTCTCAGGGGGGAGGAGAAAAACTGTTTTTT.

V usage is TRBV9 and J usage is TRBJ2-3, with 10 positions matching TRBD2. The CDR3 is 16 amino acids. The V segment lost 4 bases and the J segment 3 bases; nucleotides outside the gene matches: 8. The V gene's germline CDR1 is SGDLS and CDR2 YYNGEE. The CDR3 spells CASSPQASGGTDTQYF. The CDR3 nucleotides are TGTGCCAGCAGCCCTCAAGCTAGCGGGGGAACAGATACGCAGTATTTT.

This clone has just one count. Germline is not matched at one junction end, which may reflect a read error. The V gene is TRBV7-7, the J gene TRBJ1-4; the match to TRBD1 covers 8 bases. Looked up from germline, CDR1 is SSHAT and CDR2 is FNYEAQ (reference sequence). CDR3 length: 15 residues. The CDR3 loop is CASSLKTGENEKLFF. For the CDR3, the DNA is TGTGCTAGCAGCTTGAAGACAGGGGAGAATGAAAAACTGTTTTTT.

This clone was seen only once. The chain has TRBV2 and TRBJ1-2; D is possibly TRBD1 (5 bases). Germline values: CDR1 SNHLY, CDR2 FYNNEI. Trimming shortened V by 9 bases and J by 6 bases, and 23 bases separated the two germline ends. This CDR3 contains 15 residues. CDR3 sequence (DNA): TGTGCCAGACGACAGCCCGGCCCTGGAGCTGATGGCTACACCTTC. Its protein is CARRQPGPGADGYTF. Complete variable domain (other parts from reference TRBV2 and TRBJ1-2): EPEVTQTPSHQVTQMGQEVILRCVPISNHLYFYWYRQILGQKVEFLVSFYNNEISEKSEIFDDQFSVERPDGSNFTLKIRSTKLEDSAMYFCARRQPGPGADGYTFGSGTRLTVV.

V usage is TRBV28 and J usage is TRBJ1-5, with D perhaps matching TRBD1 (5 bases). This CDR3 has 15 residues. The ends were cut back, 4 bases at V and 11 bases at J, with 21 bases in the middle. Germline lookup yields CDR1 MDHEN and CDR2 SYDVKM. CDR3 sequence reads: CASSSRFTGLVTQHF. The DNA for the CDR3 is TGTGCCAGCAGTTCCAGGTTCACGGGACTTGTGACCCAGCATTTT.

This rearrangement joins TRBV2 to TRBJ1-5; no clear D. The CDR3 runs 14 residues. The germline V gene encodes CDR1 SNHLY and CDR2 FYNNEI. The V gene lost 4 bases and the J gene lost 2 bases, with 9 bases spanning the gap. This chain's CDR3 is CASSVAEGNQPQHF. The CDR3 nucleotides read TGTGCCAGCAGTGTCGCGGAAGGCAATCAGCCCCAGCATTTT.

On this clone: The identical CDR3 is also encoded by other nucleotide sequences in the sample. The V call is TRBV4-1, the J call TRBJ1-2; 9 positions match TRBD1. This CDR3 is built from 14 residues. Per the germline V gene, CDR1 is MGHRA and CDR2 is YSYEKL. The junction had 0 bases not matched to a gene; V was cut back by 0 bases and J by 4 bases. Here the CDR3 reads CASSQEQGAYGYTF. In nucleotides, the CDR3 is TGCGCCAGCAGCCAAGAACAGGGGGCCTATGGCTACACCTTC.